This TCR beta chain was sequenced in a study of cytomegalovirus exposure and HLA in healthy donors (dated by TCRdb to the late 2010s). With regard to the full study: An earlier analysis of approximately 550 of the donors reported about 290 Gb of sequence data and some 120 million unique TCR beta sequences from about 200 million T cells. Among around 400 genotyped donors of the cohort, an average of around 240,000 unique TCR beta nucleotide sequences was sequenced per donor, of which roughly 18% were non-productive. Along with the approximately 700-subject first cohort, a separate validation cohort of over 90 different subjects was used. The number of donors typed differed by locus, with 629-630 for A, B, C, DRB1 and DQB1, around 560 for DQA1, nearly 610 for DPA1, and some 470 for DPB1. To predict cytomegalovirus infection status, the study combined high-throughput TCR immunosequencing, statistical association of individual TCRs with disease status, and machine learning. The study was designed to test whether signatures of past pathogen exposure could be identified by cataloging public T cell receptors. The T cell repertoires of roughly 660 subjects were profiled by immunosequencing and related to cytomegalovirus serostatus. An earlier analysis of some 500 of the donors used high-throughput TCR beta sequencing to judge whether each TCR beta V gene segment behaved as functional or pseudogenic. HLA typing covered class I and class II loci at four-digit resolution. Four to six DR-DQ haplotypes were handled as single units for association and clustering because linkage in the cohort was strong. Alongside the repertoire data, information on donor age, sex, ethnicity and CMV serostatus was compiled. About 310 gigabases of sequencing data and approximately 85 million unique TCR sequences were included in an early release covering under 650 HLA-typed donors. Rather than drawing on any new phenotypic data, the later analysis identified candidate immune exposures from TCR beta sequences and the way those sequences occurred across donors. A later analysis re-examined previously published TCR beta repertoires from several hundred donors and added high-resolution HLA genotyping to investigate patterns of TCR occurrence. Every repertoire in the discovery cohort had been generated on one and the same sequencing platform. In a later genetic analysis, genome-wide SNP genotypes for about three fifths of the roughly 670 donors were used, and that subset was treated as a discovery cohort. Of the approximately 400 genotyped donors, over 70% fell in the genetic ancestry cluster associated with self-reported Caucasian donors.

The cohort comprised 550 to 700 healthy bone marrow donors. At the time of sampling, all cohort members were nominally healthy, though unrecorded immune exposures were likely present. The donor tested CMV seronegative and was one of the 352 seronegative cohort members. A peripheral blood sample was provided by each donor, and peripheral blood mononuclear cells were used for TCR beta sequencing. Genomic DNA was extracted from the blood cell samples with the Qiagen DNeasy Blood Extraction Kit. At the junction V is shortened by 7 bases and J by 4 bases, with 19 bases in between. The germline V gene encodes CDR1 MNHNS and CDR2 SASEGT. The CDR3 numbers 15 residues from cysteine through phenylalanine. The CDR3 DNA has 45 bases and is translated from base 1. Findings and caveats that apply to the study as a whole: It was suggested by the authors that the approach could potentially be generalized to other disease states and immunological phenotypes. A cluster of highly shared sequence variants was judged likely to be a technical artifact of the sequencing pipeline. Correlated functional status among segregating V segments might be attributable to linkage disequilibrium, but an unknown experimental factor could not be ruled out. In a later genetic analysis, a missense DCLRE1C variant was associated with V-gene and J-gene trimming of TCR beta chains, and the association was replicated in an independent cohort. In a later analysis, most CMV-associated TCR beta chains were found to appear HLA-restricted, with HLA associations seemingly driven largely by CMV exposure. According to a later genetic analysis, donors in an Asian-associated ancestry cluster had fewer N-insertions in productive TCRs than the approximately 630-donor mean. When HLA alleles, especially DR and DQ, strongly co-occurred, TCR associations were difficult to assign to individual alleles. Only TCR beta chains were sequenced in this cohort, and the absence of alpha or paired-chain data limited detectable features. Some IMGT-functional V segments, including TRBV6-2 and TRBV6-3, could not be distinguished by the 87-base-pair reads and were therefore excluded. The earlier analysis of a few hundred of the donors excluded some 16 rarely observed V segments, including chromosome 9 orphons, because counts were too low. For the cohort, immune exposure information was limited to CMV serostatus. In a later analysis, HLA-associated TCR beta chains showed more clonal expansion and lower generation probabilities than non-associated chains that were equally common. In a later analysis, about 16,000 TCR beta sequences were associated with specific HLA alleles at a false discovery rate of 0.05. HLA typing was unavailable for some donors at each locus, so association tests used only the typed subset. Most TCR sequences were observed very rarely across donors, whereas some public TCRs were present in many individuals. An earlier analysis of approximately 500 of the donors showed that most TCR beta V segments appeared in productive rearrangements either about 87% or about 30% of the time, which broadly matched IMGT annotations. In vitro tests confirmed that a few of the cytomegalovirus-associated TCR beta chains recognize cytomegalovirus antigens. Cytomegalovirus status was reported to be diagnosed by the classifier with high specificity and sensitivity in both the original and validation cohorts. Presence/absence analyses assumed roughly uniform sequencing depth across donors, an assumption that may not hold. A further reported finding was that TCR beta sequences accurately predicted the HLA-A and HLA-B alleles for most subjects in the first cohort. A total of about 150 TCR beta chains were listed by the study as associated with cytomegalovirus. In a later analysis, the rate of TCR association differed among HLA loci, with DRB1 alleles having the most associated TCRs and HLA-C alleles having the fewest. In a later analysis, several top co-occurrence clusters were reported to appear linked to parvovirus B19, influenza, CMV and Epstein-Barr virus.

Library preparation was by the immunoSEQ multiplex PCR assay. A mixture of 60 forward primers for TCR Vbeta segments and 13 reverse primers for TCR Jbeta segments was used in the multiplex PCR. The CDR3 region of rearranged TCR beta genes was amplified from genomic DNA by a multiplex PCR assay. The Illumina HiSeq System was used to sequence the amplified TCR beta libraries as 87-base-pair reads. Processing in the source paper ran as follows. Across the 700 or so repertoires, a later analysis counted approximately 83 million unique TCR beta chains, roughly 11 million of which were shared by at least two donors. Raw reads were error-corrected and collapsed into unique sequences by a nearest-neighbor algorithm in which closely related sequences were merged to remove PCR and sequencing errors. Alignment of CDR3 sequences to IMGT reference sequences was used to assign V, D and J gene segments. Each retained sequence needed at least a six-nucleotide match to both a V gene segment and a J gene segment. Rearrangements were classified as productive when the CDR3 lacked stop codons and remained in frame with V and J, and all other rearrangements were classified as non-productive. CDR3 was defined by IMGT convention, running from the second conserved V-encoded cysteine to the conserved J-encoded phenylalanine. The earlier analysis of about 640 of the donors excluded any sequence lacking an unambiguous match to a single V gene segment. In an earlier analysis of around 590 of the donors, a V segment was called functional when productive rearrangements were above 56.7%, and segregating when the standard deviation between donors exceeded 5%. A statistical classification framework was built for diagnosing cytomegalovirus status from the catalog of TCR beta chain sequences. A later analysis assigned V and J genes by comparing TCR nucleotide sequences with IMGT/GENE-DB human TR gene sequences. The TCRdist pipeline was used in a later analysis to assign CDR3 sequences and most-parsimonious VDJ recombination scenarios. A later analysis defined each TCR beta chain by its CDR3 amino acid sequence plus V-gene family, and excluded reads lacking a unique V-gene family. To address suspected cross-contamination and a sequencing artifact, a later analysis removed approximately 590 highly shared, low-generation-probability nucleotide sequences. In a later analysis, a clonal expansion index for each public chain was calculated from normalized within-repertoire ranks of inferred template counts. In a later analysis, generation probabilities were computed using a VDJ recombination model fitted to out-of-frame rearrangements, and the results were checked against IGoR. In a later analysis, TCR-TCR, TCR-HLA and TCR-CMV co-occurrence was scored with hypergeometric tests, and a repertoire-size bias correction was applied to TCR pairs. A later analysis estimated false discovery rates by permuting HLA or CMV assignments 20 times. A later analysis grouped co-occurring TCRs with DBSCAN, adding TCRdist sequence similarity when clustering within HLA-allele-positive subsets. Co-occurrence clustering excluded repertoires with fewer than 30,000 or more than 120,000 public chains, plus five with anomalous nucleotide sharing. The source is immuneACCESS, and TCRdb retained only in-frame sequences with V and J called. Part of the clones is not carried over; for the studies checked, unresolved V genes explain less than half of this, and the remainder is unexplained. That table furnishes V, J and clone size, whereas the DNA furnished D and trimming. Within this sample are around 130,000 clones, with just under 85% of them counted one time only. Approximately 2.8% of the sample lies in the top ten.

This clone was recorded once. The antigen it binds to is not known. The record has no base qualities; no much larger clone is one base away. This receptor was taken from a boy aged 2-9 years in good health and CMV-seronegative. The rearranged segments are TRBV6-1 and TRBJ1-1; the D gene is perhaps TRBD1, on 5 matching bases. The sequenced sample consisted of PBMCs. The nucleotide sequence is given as TGTGCCAGCATAGGGCAGGGAAGGTTGAGCACTGAAGCTTTCTTT. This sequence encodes CASIGQGRLSTEAFF.